Listed below are T cell receptor beta chains from one sample, sequenced in a study of a mutant IDH1 vaccine in newly diagnosed glioma. Produced via immunoSEQ multiplex PCR; TCRdb's table is partial and in-frame only. The top ten clones hold about 5% of a sample with 50,000 to 55,000 clones, about two thirds of them seen once. The antigens for these receptors are not known. Specimen: peripheral blood mononuclear cells (PBMCs), collected from a glioma patient whose treatment included an IDH1 peptide vaccine. These receptors were taken from a man aged 40-49 years with glioma. Some clones in this sample may be carry-over from other donors' samples. CDR3s include the opening cysteine and the closing phenylalanine or tryptophan. The D gene is left open where the match is weak. For some rows the clone size is stated as once, few or many, or as a class when expanded; others skip it.

DNA	CDR3	J	size	V	D
TGCGCCAGCAGCCTAAGGTGGGGGCAGAACACTGAAGCTTTCTTT	CASSLRWGQNTEAFF	TRBJ1-1	NA	TRBV4-1	NA
TGTGCCAGCTCATGGTCCAGTGGCGAAAACTATGGCTACACCTTC	CASSWSSGENYGYTF	TRBJ1-2	few	TRBV18	NA
TGTGCCAGCAGTGATGAACAGGGTGTCGGTCCCCAGCATTTT	CASSDEQGVGPQHF	TRBJ1-5	few	TRBV2	NA
TGTGCCAGCAGTTCTAGATACGGTCCCTACGAGCAGTACTTC	CASSSRYGPYEQYF	TRBJ2-7	NA	TRBV27	NA
TGTGCCAGTAGTGGACTGACTAGGAGAGAGACCCAGTACTTC	CASSGLTRRETQYF	TRBJ2-5	NA	TRBV19	NA
TGTGCCAGCAGGCCTACAGGGAACACTGAAGCTTTCTTT	CASRPTGNTEAFF	TRBJ1-1	few	TRBV7-6	NA
TGTGCCAGCAGTCCGGGACAGGGACATCAGCCCCAGCATTTT	CASSPGQGHQPQHF	TRBJ1-5	NA	TRBV2	TRBD1
TGTGCCAGCAGCCATGGAGTAGCGGGGGGGTTTCAAGAGACCCAGTACTTC	CASSHGVAGGFQETQYF	TRBJ2-5	NA	TRBV4-2	TRBD2
TGTGCCTGGATCTGGGGGTTTAATGGCTACACCTTC	CAWIWGFNGYTF	TRBJ1-2	NA	TRBV30	NA
TGCGCCAGCAGTGACCCTAGTTCGTACGAGCAGTACTTC	CASSDPSSYEQYF	TRBJ2-7	NA	TRBV10-1	NA
TGTGCCAGCAGCTTGTGGGGGGCGGCTGAAGCTTTCTTT	CASSLWGAAEAFF	TRBJ1-1	NA	TRBV5-8	NA
TGTGCCAGCAGTGAATCAGGGGGAAAGGAAAAACTGTTTTTT	CASSESGGKEKLFF	TRBJ1-4	NA	TRBV2	TRBD1
TGTGCCAGCAGCTTAAATCCTGGGGCGAACACCGGGGAGCTGTTTTTT	CASSLNPGANTGELFF	TRBJ2-2	NA	TRBV7-3	NA
TGTGCCAACGGGCGGTACTATGGCTACACCTTC	CANGRYYGYTF	TRBJ1-2	NA	TRBV30	NA
TGTGCCAGCAGTGAGCAGGGGGACAACACCGGGGAGCTGTTTTTT	CASSEQGDNTGELFF	TRBJ2-2	NA	TRBV6-4	TRBD1
TGTGCCAGCAGAGCGGCCCGAATAGCGGGGGTCTACAATGAGCAGTTCTTC	CASRAARIAGVYNEQFF	TRBJ2-1	NA	TRBV7-8	TRBD2
TGTGCCAGTAGGGGAGTTAGCGCAGAATACCAAGAGACCCAGTACTTC	CASRGVSAEYQETQYF	TRBJ2-5	NA	TRBV19	NA
TGTGCCAGCTCACCCCCGACAGGGAGGGAATGGGAGCAGTACTTC	CASSPPTGREWEQYF	TRBJ2-7	NA	TRBV18	NA
TGTGCCAGCAGCTTGGTGGGACAGGAAATAGGAAAACTGTTTTTT	CASSLVGQEIGKLFF	TRBJ1-4	NA	TRBV5-5	TRBD1
TGTGCCAGTAGTGAGGAGGGACAGGGGGTTCCCAATGAGCAGTTCTTC	CASSEEGQGVPNEQFF	TRBJ2-1	NA	TRBV19	TRBD1
TGTGCCACCAAATGGCCGGGCCGAAAATCGGGTGAGCAGTTCTTC	CATKWPGRKSGEQFF	TRBJ2-1	NA	TRBV2	NA